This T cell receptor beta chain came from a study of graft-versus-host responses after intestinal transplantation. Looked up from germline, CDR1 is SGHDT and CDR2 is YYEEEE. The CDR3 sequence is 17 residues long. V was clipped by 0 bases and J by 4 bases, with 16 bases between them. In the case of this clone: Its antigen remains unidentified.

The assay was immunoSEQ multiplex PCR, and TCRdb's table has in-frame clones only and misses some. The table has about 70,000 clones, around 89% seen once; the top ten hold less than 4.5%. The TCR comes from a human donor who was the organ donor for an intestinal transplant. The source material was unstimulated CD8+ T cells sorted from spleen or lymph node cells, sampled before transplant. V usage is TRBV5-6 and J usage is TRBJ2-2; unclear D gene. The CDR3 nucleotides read TGTGCCAGCAGCTTGGACTTACCCTCACCCTTCACCGGGGAGCTGTTTTTT. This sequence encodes CASSLDLPSPFTGELFF.